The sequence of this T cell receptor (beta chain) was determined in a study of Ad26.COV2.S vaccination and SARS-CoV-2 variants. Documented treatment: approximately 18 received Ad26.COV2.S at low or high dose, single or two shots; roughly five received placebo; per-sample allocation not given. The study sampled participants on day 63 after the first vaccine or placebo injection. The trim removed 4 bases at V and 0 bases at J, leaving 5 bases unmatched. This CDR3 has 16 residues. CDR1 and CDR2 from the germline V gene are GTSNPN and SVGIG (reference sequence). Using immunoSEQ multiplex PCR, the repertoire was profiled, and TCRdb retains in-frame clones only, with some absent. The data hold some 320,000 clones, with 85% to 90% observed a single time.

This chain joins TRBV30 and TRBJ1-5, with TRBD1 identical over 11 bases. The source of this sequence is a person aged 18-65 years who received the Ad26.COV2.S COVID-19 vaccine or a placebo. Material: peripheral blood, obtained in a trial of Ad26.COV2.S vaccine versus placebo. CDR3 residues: CAWNGQGAYSNQPQHF. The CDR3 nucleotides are TGTGCCTGGAACGGACAGGGGGCTTATAGCAATCAGCCCCAGCATTTT.